This T cell receptor beta chain originates from a study of CD8 T cells in Susac syndrome. General study findings and limits: It was acknowledged in the study that its TCR sequencing and HLA analysis involved a relatively small number of individuals.

RNA, at about 0.5 to 1 ug, was reverse transcribed with random hexamers. The method of amplification for TCR beta CDR3 was immunoSEQ multiplex PCR, covering 54 Vbeta and 13 Jbeta. Via MiXCR, TCRdb re-called the immunoSEQ multiplex PCR reads, giving one row per CDR3 protein. The sample shows 95,000 to 150,000 distinct CDR3 sequences, 94% of them seen only once. Worth noting for this clonotype: The antigen remains unidentified.

Deletions cut 3 bases from V and 7 bases from J, with 12 bases between. Germline V gene data show CDR1 as DFQATT and CDR2 as SNEGSKA (reference sequence). The CDR3 covers 12 residues. It was negative isolation that provided the CD8+ and CD4+ T cells, whereas TEMRA cells were enriched by FACS. The sequenced material came from CD4+ T cells from PBMCs. The chain couples TRBV20-1 to TRBJ2-5; no reliable D call. This receptor was identified in a human donor in good health. The CDR3 here is CSASQELGTQYF. The CDR3 region has the DNA TGCAGTGCTAGTCAAGAGTTAGGGACCCAGTACTTC.